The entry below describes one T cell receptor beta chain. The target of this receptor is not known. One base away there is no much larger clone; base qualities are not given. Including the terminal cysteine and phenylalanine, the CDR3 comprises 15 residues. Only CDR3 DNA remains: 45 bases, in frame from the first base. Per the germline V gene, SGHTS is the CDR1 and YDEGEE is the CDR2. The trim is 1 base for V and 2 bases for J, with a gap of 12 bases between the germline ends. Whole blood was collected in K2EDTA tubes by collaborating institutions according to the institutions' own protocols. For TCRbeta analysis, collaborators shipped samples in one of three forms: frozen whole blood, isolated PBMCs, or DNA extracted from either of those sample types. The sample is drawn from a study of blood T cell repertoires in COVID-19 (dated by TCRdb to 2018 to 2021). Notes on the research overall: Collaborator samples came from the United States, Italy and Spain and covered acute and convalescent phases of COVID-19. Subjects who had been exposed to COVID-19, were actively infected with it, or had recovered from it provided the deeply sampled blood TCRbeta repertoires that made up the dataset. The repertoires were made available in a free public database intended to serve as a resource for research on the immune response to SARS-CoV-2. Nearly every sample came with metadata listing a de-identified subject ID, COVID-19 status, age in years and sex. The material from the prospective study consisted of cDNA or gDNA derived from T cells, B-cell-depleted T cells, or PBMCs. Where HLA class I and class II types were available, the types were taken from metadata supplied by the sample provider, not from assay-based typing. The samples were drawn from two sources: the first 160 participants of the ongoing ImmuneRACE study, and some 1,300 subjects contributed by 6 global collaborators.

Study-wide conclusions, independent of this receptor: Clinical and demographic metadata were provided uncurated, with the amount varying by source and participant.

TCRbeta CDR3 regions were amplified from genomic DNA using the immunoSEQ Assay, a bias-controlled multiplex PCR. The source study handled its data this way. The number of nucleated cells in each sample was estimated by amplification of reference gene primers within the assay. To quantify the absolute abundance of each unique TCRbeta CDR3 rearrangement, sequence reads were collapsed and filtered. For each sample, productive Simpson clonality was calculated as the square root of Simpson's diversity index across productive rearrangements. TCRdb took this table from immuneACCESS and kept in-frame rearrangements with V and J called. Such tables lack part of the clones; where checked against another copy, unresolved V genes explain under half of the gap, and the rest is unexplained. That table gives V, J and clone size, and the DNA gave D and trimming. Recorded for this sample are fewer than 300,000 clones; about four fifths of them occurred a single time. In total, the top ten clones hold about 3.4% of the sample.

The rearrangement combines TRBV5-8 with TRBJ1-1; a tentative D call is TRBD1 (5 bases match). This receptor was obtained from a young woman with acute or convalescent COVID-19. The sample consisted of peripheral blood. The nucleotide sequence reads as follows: TGTGCCAGCAGCTTGTGGGGCGAAACAAACACTGAAGCTTTCTTT. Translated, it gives CASSLWGETNTEAFF.